This T cell receptor beta chain was recorded in a study of PD-1 blockade in classical Hodgkin lymphoma. Findings and caveats of the study: Significant TCR diversity gains by C4D1 occurred in CD4+ but not CD8+ cells.

Every patient experienced relapse after autologous stem cell transplantation, and brentuximab vedotin exposure varied. Method: immunoSEQ multiplex PCR; TCRdb's copy keeps in-frame clones and lacks some. The sample holds 50,000 to 75,000 clones, roughly 91% seen once. A word on this clone: Its antigen is unidentified.

The CDR3 loop spans 16 amino acids. Germline V CDR1 and CDR2: GTSNPN, SVGIG (reference sequence). V was shortened by 0 bases and J by 0 bases, with 12 bases between the two germline ends. The receptor was derived from a human donor with classical Hodgkin lymphoma. J is TRBJ1-3 and V is TRBV30, with a weak D call TRBD1 (5 bases). Here the sequenced sample was peripheral blood mononuclear cells (PBMCs), taken before the second cycle of nivolumab. CDR3 sequence: CAWSVRGGTSGNTIYF. The CDR3 nucleotides are TGTGCCTGGAGTGTACGAGGCGGGACCTCTGGAAACACCATATATTTT.